What follows are 19 T cell receptor beta chains derived from one specimen sequenced in a study of T cells in Graves' hyperthyroidism and ophthalmopathy. Amplification targeted TCR beta CDR3 regions from RNA transcripts. First-round RT-PCR targeting the TCR CDR3 was performed with the HTBI primer set. Via MiXCR, TCRdb re-called the multiplex PCR reads, giving one row per CDR3 protein. The sample records 250,000 to 400,000 distinct CDR3 sequences, roughly 15% being singletons. Sequenced material: blood. Receptor source: a woman in her forties with Graves' ophthalmopathy.

At least ten counts were recorded for this clonotype. The CDR3 is CASSPTEGNSPLHF. The CDR3, as DNA: TGTGCCAGCAGCCCCACGGAAGGGAATTCACCCCTCCACTTT. The V call is TRBV7-9, the J call TRBJ1-6, with D uncertain. CDR1 and CDR2 from the germline V gene are SEHNR and FQNEAQ (reference sequence). V lost 5 bases to trimming and J lost 7 bases, with 12 bases between them. The CDR3 is 14 amino acids.

The sample holds many counts of this clonotype. The chain uses TRBV28 and TRBJ1-4; D remains unclear. Germline CDR1 reads MDHEN; CDR2 reads SYDVKM. Trimming removed 7 bases at V and 7 bases at J, with 16 bases between. The CDR3 sequence is 14 residues long. CDR3 sequence: CASKNDFVTEKLFF. CDR3 DNA: TGTGCCAGCAAGAACGACTTTGTAACTGAAAAACTGTTTTTT.

This clonotype showed up just a few times. The rearrangement joins TRBV6-1 to TRBJ2-1, with 14 bases matching TRBD2. Losses at the gene ends were 8 bases for V and 1 base for J; bases not matched to a gene: 10. The germline gives CDR1 MNHNS, CDR2 SASEGT. This CDR3 contains 18 residues. CDR3 loop: CASGRGTSGGLSYNEQFF. CDR3 bases: TGTGCCAGCGGACGAGGGACTAGCGGGGGCCTTTCCTACAATGAGCAGTTCTTC.

This clonotype showed up many times. The gene calls are TRBV10-3 and TRBJ1-1, with 10 bases lining up with TRBD1. CDR3 length: 13 amino acids. V trimming: 6 bases; J trimming: 4 bases; junction bases outside the gene matches: 2. Germline CDR1 and CDR2: ENHRY and SYGVKD. In DNA form, the CDR3 reads TGTGCCATCAGGGGACAGGGGACCACTGAAGCTTTCTTT. Translated: CAIRGQGTTEAFF.

This clonotype was picked up many times. The chain carries TRBV28 and TRBJ1-2; TRBD1 matches at 10 bases. Looked up from germline, CDR1 is MDHEN and CDR2 is SYDVKM. The CDR3 contains 16 residues. Losses at the gene ends were 6 bases for V and 6 bases for J; bases not matched to a gene: 13. For the CDR3, the DNA is TGTGCCAGCAGCTGGGGACAGGGGACTTTAGTTAATGGCTACACCTTC. This codes for CASSWGQGTLVNGYTF.

This clonotype was detected many times. This sequence joins TRBV9 and TRBJ2-1, with a possible D match to TRBD1 (5 bases). Germline V CDR1 and CDR2: SGDLS, YYNGEE. Between the trimmed V and J ends, which lost 2 bases and 6 bases, there was a span of 12 bases. This CDR3 is built from 14 residues. DNA of the CDR3: TGTGCCAGCAGCGTTCGACAGAACCTCAATGAGCAGTTCTTC. It is translated as CASSVRQNLNEQFF.

This clonotype was seen at least ten times. The J gene is TRBJ2-1, the V gene TRBV12-3 or TRBV12-4; 9 nucleotides align to TRBD2. V lost 9 bases, J lost 3 bases, and 3 bases stayed unmatched. The CDR3 contains 13 residues. This CDR3 is CASTLAGYNEQFF. CDR3 nucleotide sequence: TGTGCCAGTACACTAGCGGGCTACAATGAGCAGTTCTTC.

The chain joins TRBV5-4 to TRBJ2-2; D unclear. The CDR3 is 13 residues long. The germline gives CDR1 SGHNT, CDR2 YYREEE (reference sequence). Deletions cut 4 bases from V and 3 bases from J, with 7 bases between. As DNA, the CDR3 is TGTGCCAGCAGCCCGGATTACACCGGGGAGCTGTTTTTT. Translated, it gives CASSPDYTGELFF.

This clonotype was counted ten times or more. The V gene is TRBV15, the J gene TRBJ2-2, with no clear D. CDR3 size: 14 residues. V was trimmed by 1 base and J by 7 bases, leaving 10 bases between them. CDR1 and CDR2 (germline): LNHNV, YYDKDF (reference sequence). The CDR3 DNA reads TGTGCCACCAGCAGAGTTGTGTCCGGCGGGGAGCTGTTTTTT. Protein sequence: CATSRVVSGGELFF.

This clonotype was counted ten times or more. This chain links TRBV20-1 with TRBJ2-7, with D tentatively TRBD1 (6 bases). CDR3 length equals 14 residues. V was clipped by 3 bases and J by 6 bases, with 18 bases between them. From germline, CDR1 is DFQATT and CDR2 SNEGSKA (reference sequence). This CDR3 reads CSASPRTLQGEQYF. The CDR3 DNA reads TGCAGTGCTAGCCCCCGGACCTTACAGGGCGAGCAGTACTTC.

CDR3 DNA: TGTGCCAGCGGCCCAACCGGCGGGGTCTGGACTGAAGCTTTCTTT. Translated, it gives CASGPTGGVWTEAFF. The chain links TRBV14 to TRBJ1-1; D not resolved. Trimming removed 8 bases at V and 5 bases at J, with 21 bases between. The CDR3 contains 15 residues. Germline CDR1 is SGHDN and CDR2 is FVKESK. The full variable domain, in which reference TRBV14 and TRBJ1-1 provide the parts outside the CDR3, is EAGVTQFPSHSVIEKGQTVTLRCDPISGHDNLYWYRRVMGKEIKFLLHFVKESKQDESGMPNNRFLAERTGGTYSTLKVQPAELEDSGVYFCASGPTGGVWTEAFFGQGTRLTVV.

In regard to this clonotype: A much larger clone differs from this one at a single base, so this may be a read error. V usage is TRBV15 and J usage is TRBJ1-6; D not resolved. The V end was cut by 1 base, the J end by 10 bases, with 14 bases between. CDR3 length: 15 amino acids. CDR1 is LNHNV, CDR2 YYDKDF, per germline (reference sequence). CDR3 bases: TGTGCCACCAGCAGAGCGAGAGGGATGTCCTCACCCCTCCACTTT. This gives the protein CATSRARGMSSPLHF.

CDR3 coding DNA: TGTGCCAGTAGTATCCCATGGACAGGGGGTCCGAGAATGAACACTGAAGCTTTCTTT. Its translation: CASSIPWTGGPRMNTEAFF. The chain is built from TRBV19 and TRBJ1-1, with TRBD1 matching over 10 bases. The V and J ends lost 3 bases and 0 bases, in that order; junction bases with no gene match: 13. CDR1 LNHDA and CDR2 SQIVND come from the germline V gene (reference sequence). The CDR3 covers 19 residues. The whole variable domain, filled in from reference TRBV19 and TRBJ1-1, reads DGGITQSPKYLFRKEGQNVTLSCEQNLNHDAMYWYRQDPGQGLRLIYYSQIVNDFQKGDIAEGYSVSREKKESFPLTVTSAQKNPTAFYLCASSIPWTGGPRMNTEAFFGQGTRLTVV.

This clonotype was observed many times. The chain recombines TRBV28 with TRBJ1-1, with TRBD1 matching 8 bases. CDR3 length equals 15 residues. The germline V gene encodes CDR1 MDHEN and CDR2 SYDVKM. With 5 bases clipped from V and 0 bases from J, the junction kept 5 bases outside the gene matches. Written as DNA, the CDR3 is TGTGCCAGCAGTCTCCTGACAGGGGTGAACACTGAAGCTTTCTTT. Its protein product is CASSLLTGVNTEAFF.

The chain's CDR3 is CASSLIGQGGEKLFF. The CDR3 bases are TGTGCCAGCAGTTTAATTGGACAGGGTGGCGAAAAACTGTTTTTT. The V and J genes are TRBV12-3 or TRBV12-4 and TRBJ1-4; TRBD1 aligns across 8 bases. The trim removed 2 bases at V and 8 bases at J, leaving 7 bases unmatched. The CDR3 length is 15 residues.

The chain recombines TRBV10-3 with TRBJ2-1, with 13 positions matching TRBD2. The better agreement between TRBJ2-7 and the DNA end casts doubt on the J call. The CDR3 covers 15 residues. Germline CDR1 and CDR2: ENHRY and SYGVKD. The CDR3 protein is CAISDPGLAGNEQYF. CDR3 DNA sequence: TGTGCCATCAGTGACCCGGGACTAGCGGGAAATGAGCAGTACTTC.

This clonotype was seen at least ten times. This chain uses TRBV5-1 with TRBJ1-1, with D unclear. The germline CDR1 and CDR2 sequences are SGHRS and YFSETQ. V lost 2 bases to trimming and J lost 1 base, with 9 bases between them. The CDR3 spans 14 residues. The DNA of the CDR3 is TGCGCCAGCAGCTTAAAGGCGTGGAACACTGAAGCTTTCTTT. As protein: CASSLKAWNTEAFF.

In its sample, this clonotype was seen many times. The rearrangement uses TRBV15 and TRBJ1-2; D not certain. Trimming removed 0 bases at V and 6 bases at J, with 17 bases between. In germline, CDR1 is LNHNV, CDR2 YYDKDF (reference sequence). The CDR3 covers 16 residues. The CDR3 DNA follows: TGTGCCACCAGCAGAGATCCCCCTCCGAACCATCATGGCTACACCTTC. Translated, it gives CATSRDPPPNHHGYTF. The variable domain in full, completed from reference TRBV15 and TRBJ1-2, reads DAMVIQNPRYQVTQFGKPVTLSCSQTLNHNVMYWYQQKSSQAPKLLFHYYDKDFNNEADTPDNFQSRRPNTSFCFLDIRSPGLGDTAMYLCATSRDPPPNHHGYTFGSGTRLTVV.

Ten or more counts support this clonotype. The chain is built from TRBV15 and TRBJ1-1; D is undetermined. V lost 0 bases and J 7 bases, leaving 15 bases between the germline ends. The CDR3 runs to 15 residues. Per germline, CDR1 LNHNV and CDR2 YYDKDF (reference sequence). CDR3 region: CATSRDKRVPHEAFF. The CDR3 bases are TGTGCCACCAGCAGAGATAAGAGGGTACCGCATGAAGCTTTCTTT. Full variable domain (rest looked up from reference TRBV15 and TRBJ1-1): DAMVIQNPRYQVTQFGKPVTLSCSQTLNHNVMYWYQQKSSQAPKLLFHYYDKDFNNEADTPDNFQSRRPNTSFCFLDIRSPGLGDTAMYLCATSRDKRVPHEAFFGQGTRLTVV.